This TCR beta chain was found in a study of T cell repertoires in cytomegalovirus infection. Trimming left V 8 bases short and J 11 bases short, with 17 bases between. CDR3 length: 12 amino acids. Using its own MiXCR run on the reads, TCRdb lists one record per CDR3 protein. The table lists about 310,000 distinct CDR3 sequences, roughly a sixth of them singletons. The sample taken for sequencing was PBMCs. This chain uses TRBV12-3 or TRBV12-4 with TRBJ2-3, with D tentatively TRBD2 (5 bases). The TCR was taken from a human donor in good health (CMV status not recorded). Some clones in this sample may be carry-over from other donors' samples. CDR3 loop: CASSPDGGGQYF. The CDR3 coding sequence is TGTGCCAGCTCCCCCGATGGAGGTGGGCAGTATTTT.